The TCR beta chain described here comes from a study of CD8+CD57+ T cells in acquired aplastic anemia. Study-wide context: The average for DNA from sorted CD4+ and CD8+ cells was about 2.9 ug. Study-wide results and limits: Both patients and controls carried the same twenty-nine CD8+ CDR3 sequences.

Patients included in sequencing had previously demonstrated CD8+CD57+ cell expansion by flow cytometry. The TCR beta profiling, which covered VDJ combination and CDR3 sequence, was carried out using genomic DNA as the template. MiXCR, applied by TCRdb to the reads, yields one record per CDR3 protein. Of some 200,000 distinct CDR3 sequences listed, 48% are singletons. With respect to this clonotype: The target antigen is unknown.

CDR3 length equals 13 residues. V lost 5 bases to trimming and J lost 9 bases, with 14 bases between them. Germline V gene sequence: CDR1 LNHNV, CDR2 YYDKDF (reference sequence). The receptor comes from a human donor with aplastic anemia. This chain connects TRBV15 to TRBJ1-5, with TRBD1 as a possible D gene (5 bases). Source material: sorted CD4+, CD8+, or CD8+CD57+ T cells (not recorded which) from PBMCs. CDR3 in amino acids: CATSRQGSSPQHF. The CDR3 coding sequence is TGTGCCACCAGCCGTCAGGGTTCTTCGCCCCAGCATTTT.